Sequencing of this T cell receptor beta chain was carried out in a study of blood T cell repertoires in COVID-19. Overall study context: There were acute and convalescent COVID-19 samples, and they came from the United States, Italy and Spain. T cells, B-cell-depleted T cells, or PBMCs provided the cDNA or gDNA that served as material.

Original methodology: Estimation of nucleated cell counts was performed using reference gene primer amplification. TCRdb keeps only in-frame clones here, not all; method: immunoSEQ multiplex PCR. V, J and clone size were drawn from that table, and D and trimming were deduced from the DNA. The table has 310,000 or so clones, around 80% seen once. The V end was cut by 4 bases, the J end by 7 bases, with 11 bases between. The germline gives CDR1 SEHNR, CDR2 FQNEAQ (reference sequence). The CDR3 is made up of 12 amino acids. This chain uses TRBV7-9 with TRBJ2-7; tentative D call: TRBD1 (6 bases). The clonotype was recovered from a woman in her forties or fifties with acute or convalescent COVID-19. Sequencing used peripheral blood. CDR3 in amino acids: CASSSTRGEQYF. The CDR3 region has the DNA TGTGCCAGCAGCTCAACGAGGGGGGAGCAGTACTTC.